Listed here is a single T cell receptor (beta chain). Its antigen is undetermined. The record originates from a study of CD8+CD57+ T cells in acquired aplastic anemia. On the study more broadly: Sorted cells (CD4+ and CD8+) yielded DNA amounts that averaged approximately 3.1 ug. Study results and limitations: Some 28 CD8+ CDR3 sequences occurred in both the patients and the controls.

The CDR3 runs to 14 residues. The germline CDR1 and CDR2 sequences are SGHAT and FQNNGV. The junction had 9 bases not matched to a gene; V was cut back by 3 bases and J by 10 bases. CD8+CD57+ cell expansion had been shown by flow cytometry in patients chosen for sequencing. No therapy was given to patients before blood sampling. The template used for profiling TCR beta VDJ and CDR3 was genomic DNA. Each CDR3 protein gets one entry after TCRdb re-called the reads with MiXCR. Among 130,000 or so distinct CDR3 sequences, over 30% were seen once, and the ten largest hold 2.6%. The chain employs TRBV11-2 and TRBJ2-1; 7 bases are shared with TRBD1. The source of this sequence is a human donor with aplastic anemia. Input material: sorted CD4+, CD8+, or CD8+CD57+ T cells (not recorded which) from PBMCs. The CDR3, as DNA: TGTGCCAGCAGCTTGCAGACAGGGTACGACGAGCAGTTCTTC. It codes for CASSLQTGYDEQFF.